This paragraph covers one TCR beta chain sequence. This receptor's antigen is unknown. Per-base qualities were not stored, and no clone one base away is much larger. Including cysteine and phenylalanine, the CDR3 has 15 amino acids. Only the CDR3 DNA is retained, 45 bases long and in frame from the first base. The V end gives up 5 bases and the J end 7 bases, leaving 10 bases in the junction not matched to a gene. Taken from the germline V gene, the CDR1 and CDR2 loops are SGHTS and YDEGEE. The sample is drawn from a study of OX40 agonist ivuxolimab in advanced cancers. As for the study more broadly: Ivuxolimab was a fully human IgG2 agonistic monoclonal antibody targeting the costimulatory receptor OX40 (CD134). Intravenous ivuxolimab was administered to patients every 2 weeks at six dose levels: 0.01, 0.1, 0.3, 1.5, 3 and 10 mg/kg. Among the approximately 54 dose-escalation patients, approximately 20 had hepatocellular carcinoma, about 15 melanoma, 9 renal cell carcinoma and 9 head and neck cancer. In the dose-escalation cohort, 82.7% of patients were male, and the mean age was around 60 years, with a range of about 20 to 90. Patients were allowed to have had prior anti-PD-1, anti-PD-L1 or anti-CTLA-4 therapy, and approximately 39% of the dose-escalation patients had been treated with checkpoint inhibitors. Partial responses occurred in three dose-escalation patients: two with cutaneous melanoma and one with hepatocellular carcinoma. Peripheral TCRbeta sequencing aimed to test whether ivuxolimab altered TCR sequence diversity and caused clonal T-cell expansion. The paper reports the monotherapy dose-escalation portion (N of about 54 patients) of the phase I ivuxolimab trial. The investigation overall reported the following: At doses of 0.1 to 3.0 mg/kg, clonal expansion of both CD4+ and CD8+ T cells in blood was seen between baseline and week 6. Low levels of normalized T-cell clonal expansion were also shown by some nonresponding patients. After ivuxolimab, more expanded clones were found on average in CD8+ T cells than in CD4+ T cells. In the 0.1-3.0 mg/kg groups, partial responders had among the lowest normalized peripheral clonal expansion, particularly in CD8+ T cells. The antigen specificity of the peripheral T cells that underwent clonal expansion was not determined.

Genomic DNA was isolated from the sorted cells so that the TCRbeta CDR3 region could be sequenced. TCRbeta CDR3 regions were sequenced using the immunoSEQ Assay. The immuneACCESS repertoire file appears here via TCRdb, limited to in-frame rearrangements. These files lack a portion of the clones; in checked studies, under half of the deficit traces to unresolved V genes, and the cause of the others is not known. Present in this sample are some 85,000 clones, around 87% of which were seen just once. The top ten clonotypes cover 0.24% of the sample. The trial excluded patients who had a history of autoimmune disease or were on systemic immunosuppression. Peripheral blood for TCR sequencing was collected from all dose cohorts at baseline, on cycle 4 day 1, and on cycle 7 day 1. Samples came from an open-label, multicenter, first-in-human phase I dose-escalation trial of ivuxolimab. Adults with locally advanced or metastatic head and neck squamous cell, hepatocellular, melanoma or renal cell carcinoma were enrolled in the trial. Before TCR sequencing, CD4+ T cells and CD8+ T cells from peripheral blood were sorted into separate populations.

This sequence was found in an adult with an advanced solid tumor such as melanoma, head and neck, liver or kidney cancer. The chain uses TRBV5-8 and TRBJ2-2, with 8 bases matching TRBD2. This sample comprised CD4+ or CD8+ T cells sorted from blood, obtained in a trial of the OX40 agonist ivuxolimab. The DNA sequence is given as TGTGCCAGCAGGGGGAGCGGGAGTTTTGTCGGGGAGCTGTTTTTT. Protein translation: CASRGSGSFVGELFF.